The text below deals with one T cell receptor (beta chain). CDR1 and CDR2 from the germline V gene are MNHEY and SMNVEV (reference sequence). V lost 6 bases, J lost 4 bases, and 8 bases stayed unmatched. CDR3 length equals 15 residues. The sample comes from a study of blood T cell repertoires in COVID-19. Study details: Specimens from acute and convalescent COVID-19 originated in the United States, Italy and Spain. T cells, B-cell-depleted T cells, or PBMCs supplied cDNA or gDNA.

The authors' processing: Scientists estimated how many nucleated cells there were by amplifying reference gene primers. TCRdb's table, derived via immunoSEQ multiplex PCR, lists solely in-frame clones and lacks some. Clone size and V and J calls were adopted from that table, with D and trimming inferred from the DNA. The sample holds around 250,000 clones; roughly 90% are singletons and the top ten take roughly 0.96%. The TCR originated in a woman aged 40 to 55 who had recovered from COVID-19. The chain carries TRBV27 and TRBJ2-7; 11 nucleotides agree with TRBD2. Sequencing was performed on peripheral blood. CDR3 region: CASRQLAGVLYEQYF. The CDR3 DNA follows: TGTGCCAGCAGACAACTAGCGGGAGTCTTGTACGAGCAGTACTTC.